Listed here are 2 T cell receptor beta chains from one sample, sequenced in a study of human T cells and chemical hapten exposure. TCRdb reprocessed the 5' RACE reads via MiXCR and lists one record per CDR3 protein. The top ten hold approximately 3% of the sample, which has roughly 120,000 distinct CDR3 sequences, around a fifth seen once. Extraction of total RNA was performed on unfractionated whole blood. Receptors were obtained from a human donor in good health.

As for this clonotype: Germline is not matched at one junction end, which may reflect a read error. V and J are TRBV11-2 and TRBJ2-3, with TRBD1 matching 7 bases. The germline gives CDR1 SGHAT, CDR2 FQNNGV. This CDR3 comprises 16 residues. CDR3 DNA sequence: TGTACCAGCAGCCTACAGGGGTCGGTAGGCACAGATACGCAGTATTTT. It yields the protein CTSSLQGSVGTDTQYF.

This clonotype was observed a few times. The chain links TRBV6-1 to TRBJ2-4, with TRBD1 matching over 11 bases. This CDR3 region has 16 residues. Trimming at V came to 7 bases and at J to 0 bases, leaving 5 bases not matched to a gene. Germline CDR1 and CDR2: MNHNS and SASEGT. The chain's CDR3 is CASIGGQGVAKNIQYF. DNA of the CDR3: TGTGCCAGCATCGGGGGACAGGGGGTAGCCAAAAACATTCAGTACTTC.